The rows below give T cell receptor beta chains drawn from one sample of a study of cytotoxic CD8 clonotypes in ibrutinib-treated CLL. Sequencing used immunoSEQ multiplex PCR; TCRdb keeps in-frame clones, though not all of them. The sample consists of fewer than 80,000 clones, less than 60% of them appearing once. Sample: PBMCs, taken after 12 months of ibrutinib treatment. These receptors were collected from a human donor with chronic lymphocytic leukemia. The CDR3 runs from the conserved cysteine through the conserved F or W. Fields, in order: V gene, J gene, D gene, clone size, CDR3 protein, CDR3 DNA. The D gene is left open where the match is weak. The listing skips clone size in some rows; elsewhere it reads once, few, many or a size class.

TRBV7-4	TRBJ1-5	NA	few	CASSPYRVDQPQHF	TGTGCCAGCAGCCCGTACCGCGTTGATCAGCCCCAGCATTTT
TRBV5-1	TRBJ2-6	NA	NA	CASSSKPGANVLTF	TGCGCCAGCAGCTCGAAACCTGGGGCCAACGTCCTGACTTTC
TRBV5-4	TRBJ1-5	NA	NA	CASSEGYSQPQHF	TGTGCCAGCAGCGAAGGTTACAGTCAGCCCCAGCATTTT
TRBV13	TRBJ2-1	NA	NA	CASSLSLVNTNEQFF	TGTGCCAGCAGCTTAAGTCTAGTGAACACCAATGAGCAGTTCTTC
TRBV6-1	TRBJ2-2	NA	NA	CASRNWTPTGELFF	TGTGCCAGCAGGAACTGGACTCCCACCGGGGAGCTGTTTTTT
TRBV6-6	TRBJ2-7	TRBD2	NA	CASSYPQREGSYEQYF	TGTGCCAGCAGTTATCCCCAGCGGGAGGGCTCCTACGAGCAGTACTTC
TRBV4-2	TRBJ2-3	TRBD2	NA	CASKQRGDPSSDTQYF	TGTGCCAGCAAACAGCGGGGGGACCCTTCCTCAGATACGCAGTATTTT
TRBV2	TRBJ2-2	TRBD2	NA	CATGTRIHANTGELFF	TGTGCCACCGGGACTAGAATACACGCGAACACCGGGGAGCTGTTTTTT
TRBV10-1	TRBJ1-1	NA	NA	CASSESRGRNTEAFF	TGCGCCAGCAGTGAGTCTCGGGGGAGGAACACTGAAGCTTTCTTT
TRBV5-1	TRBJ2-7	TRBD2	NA	CASTTGGRPYEQYF	TGCGCCAGCACGACGGGGGGAAGACCCTACGAGCAGTACTTC
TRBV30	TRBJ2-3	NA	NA	CAWVSGDTQYF	TGTGCCTGGGTAAGCGGAGATACGCAGTATTTT
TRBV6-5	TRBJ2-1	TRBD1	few	CASSYSTGPYNEQFF	TGTGCCAGCAGTTACTCGACAGGGCCGTACAATGAGCAGTTCTTC
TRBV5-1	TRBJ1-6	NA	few	CASSSDLTSPLHF	TGCGCCAGCAGCTCGGACCTTACCTCACCCCTCCACTTT
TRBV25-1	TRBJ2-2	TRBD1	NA	CASSGTGANTGELFF	TGTGCCAGCAGTGGGACAGGGGCGAACACCGGGGAGCTGTTTTTT
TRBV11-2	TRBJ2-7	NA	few	CASTREVGTLAHEQYF	TGTGCCAGCACCAGAGAGGTAGGGACTCTTGCCCACGAGCAGTACTTC